The next 3 T cell receptor beta chains were all read from a single sample in a study of T cells after yellow fever vaccination. TCRdb called the 5' RACE reads again in MiXCR, with one record for every CDR3 protein. The sample includes hundreds of thousands of distinct CDR3 sequences, roughly 12% of them seen just once. The material sequenced was PBMCs, taken on the day of the yellow fever booster vaccination. The receptor set was obtained from a young man who received the YFV17D yellow fever vaccine.

This clonotype was counted many times. The rearrangement joins TRBV27 to TRBJ1-5; 7 bases agree with TRBD1. This CDR3 has 15 amino acids. V gave up 3 bases and J gave up 0 bases; unmatched junction bases: 2. Germline lookup yields CDR1 MNHEY and CDR2 SMNVEV (reference sequence). CDR3 region: CASSFRQGSNQPQHF. The CDR3 DNA sequence: TGTGCCAGCAGTTTCCGACAGGGTAGCAATCAGCCCCAGCATTTT.

The rearrangement links TRBV5-5 to TRBJ2-1; D is unresolved. CDR3 length: 15 residues. CDR1 is SGHKS and CDR2 is YYEKEE in the germline V gene (reference sequence). V lost 4 bases and J 6 bases, leaving 17 bases between the germline ends. CDR3 DNA sequence: TGTGCCAGCAGCCCCGGGCCTCTTAATGCCAATGAGCAGTTCTTC. Amino acid sequence: CASSPGPLNANEQFF. The full variable domain, rest sourced from reference TRBV5-5 and TRBJ2-1, is DAGVTQSPTHLIKTRGQQVTLRCSPISGHKSVSWYQQVLGQGPQFIFQYYEKEERGRGNFPDRFSARQFPNYSSELNVNALLLGDSALYLCASSPGPLNANEQFFGPGTRLTVL.

This clonotype has just a few counts. The CDR3 loop is CSVGGDYTDTQYF. The DNA of the CDR3 is TGCAGCGTTGGGGGGGACTACACAGATACGCAGTATTTT. The gene calls are TRBV29-1 and TRBJ2-3; the match to TRBD2 covers 7 bases. The germline V gene encodes CDR1 SQVTM and CDR2 ANQGSEA. With 4 bases clipped from V and 2 bases from J, the junction kept 3 bases outside the gene matches. There are 13 residues in the CDR3.